The 10 T cell receptor beta chains below come from one sample, sequenced in a study of T-cell memory formation after mild COVID-19. TCRdb ran MiXCR on the 5' RACE reads and lists one entry per CDR3 protein. Here the sample spans about 560,000 distinct CDR3 sequences, 17% being singletons. Source material: PBMCs or a T cell subset sorted from them (not recorded which). The receptor source for this set is an adult woman who had mild COVID-19 (a few samples of this study predate the infection). Cell type and time point are not known.

The V call is TRBV7-9, the J call TRBJ2-7; D is ambiguous. Trimming pared 5 bases from V and 4 bases from J, leaving 15 bases between. The CDR3 has 14 amino acids. Germline assignment: CDR1 SEHNR and CDR2 FQNEAQ (reference sequence). The CDR3 reads CASSPGSVRYEQYF. The CDR3 nucleotides read TGTGCCAGCAGCCCCGGGTCCGTTAGGTACGAGCAGTACTTC.

The chain is built from TRBV5-1 and TRBJ1-5, with D tentatively TRBD1 (6 bases). V was shortened by 0 bases and J by 0 bases, with 10 bases between the two germline ends. The CDR3 length is 16 residues. Germline CDR1 SGHRS, CDR2 YFSETQ. CDR3 bases: TGCGCCAGCAGCTTGGAAGGGGGTCATAGCAATCAGCCCCAGCATTTT. This translates into CASSLEGGHSNQPQHF.

The rearrangement links TRBV20-1 to TRBJ1-1; D is perhaps TRBD1 (5 bases). The CDR3 runs 14 residues. V was shortened by 6 bases and J by 3 bases, with 17 bases between the two germline ends. The germline V gene has CDR1 DFQATT and CDR2 SNEGSKA (reference sequence). The CDR3 bases are TGCAGTGCCCAACGGCAGGGCCTGGACACTGAAGCTTTCTTT. Translation gives CSAQRQGLDTEAFF.

In this sample, this clonotype turned up a few times. The chain uses TRBV24-1 and TRBJ1-2, with 10 positions matching TRBD1. CDR1 is KGHDR, CDR2 SFDVKD, per germline. The CDR3 contains 15 residues. V shed 3 bases, J shed 3 bases, and the junction held 3 bases outside the gene matches. CDR3: CATSDPGQGHYGYTF. CDR3 nucleotides: TGTGCCACCAGTGATCCGGGACAGGGGCACTATGGCTACACCTTC.

The chain couples TRBV11-3 to TRBJ1-3, with 8 nucleotides matching TRBD1. V lost 6 bases and J lost 3; bases outside the gene matches: 4. Germline CDR1 is SGHNT and CDR2 is YENEEA. This CDR3 has 14 residues. The CDR3 DNA follows: TGTGCCAGCAGGGACAGGGTTTATGGAAACACCATATATTTT. The encoded protein is CASRDRVYGNTIYF. Supplemented by reference TRBV11-3 and TRBJ1-3, the full variable domain reads EAGVVQSPRYKIIEKKQPVAFWCNPISGHNTLYWYLQNLGQGPELLIRYENEEAVDDSQLPKDRFSAERLKGVDSTLKIQPAELGDSAVYLCASRDRVYGNTIYFGEGSWLTVV.

This clonotype was seen more than once but under ten times. The chain couples TRBV5-1 to TRBJ2-1; 7 bases agree with TRBD1. The CDR3 runs to 15 residues. Germline values: CDR1 SGHRS, CDR2 YFSETQ. The V segment lost 0 bases and the J segment 2 bases; nucleotides outside the gene matches: 2. The CDR3 spells CASSLETGTYNEQFF. The CDR3 DNA is TGCGCCAGCAGCTTGGAGACAGGGACCTACAATGAGCAGTTCTTC. The variable domain in full, with the rest retrieved from reference TRBV5-1 and TRBJ2-1, is KAGVTQTPRYLIKTRGQQVTLSCSPISGHRSVSWYQQTPGQGLQFLFEYFSETQRNKGNFPGRFSGRQFSNSRSEMNVSTLELGDSALYLCASSLETGTYNEQFFGPGTRLTVL.

This clonotype has only a few counts. The CDR3: CASSGHGASYEQYF. CDR3 nucleotides: TGTGCCAGCAGCGGCCACGGGGCGTCCTACGAGCAGTACTTC. The rearrangement uses TRBV11-2 and TRBJ2-7; tentatively, D is TRBD1 or TRBD2 (5 bases each). The germline V gene encodes CDR1 SGHAT and CDR2 FQNNGV. The CDR3 spans 14 residues. V lost 5 bases, J lost 1 base, and 12 bases lay in between.

The rearrangement uses TRBV4-1 and TRBJ2-7, with TRBD1 matching over 7 bases. The trim removed 1 base at V and 4 bases at J, leaving 10 bases unmatched. The CDR3 is 16 amino acids. Germline values: CDR1 MGHRA, CDR2 YSYEKL. The CDR3 sequence is CASSQAPSGQIYEQYF. The DNA of the CDR3 is TGCGCCAGCAGCCAAGCGCCTTCGGGACAGATATACGAGCAGTACTTC.

This clonotype was seen a handful of times. The chain joins TRBV5-5 to TRBJ2-3; D remains unclear. In germline, CDR1 is SGHKS, CDR2 YYEKEE (reference sequence). The CDR3 length is 13 residues. The V and J ends lost 0 bases and 5 bases respectively, with 7 bases between them. Written as DNA, the CDR3 is TGTGCCAGCAGCTTGGCCATGGGAGATACGCAGTATTTT. This gives the protein CASSLAMGDTQYF.

This clonotype was seen a few times. The gene calls are TRBV6-4 and TRBJ1-2, with unresolved D. The CDR3 contains 12 residues. Trimming left V 0 bases short and J 8 bases short, with 7 bases between. CDR1 and CDR2 (germline): MRHNA, SNTAGT. The CDR3 bases are TGTGCCAGCAGTGACTCGAGGAGAGGCTACACCTTC. Its protein product is CASSDSRRGYTF.